This T cell receptor beta chain was identified during a study of type 1 regulatory T cells (dated by TCRdb to the early 2020s). For the wider study: The study characterized an in vitro protocol that generated a Tr1-enriched, alloantigen-specific CD4 T cell product named T-allo10. T-allo10 was under clinical evaluation in patients with hematological malignancies receiving allogeneic hematopoietic stem cell transplantation. Points the paper makes about the study in general: Tr1 cells showed a more restricted TCR repertoire than non-Tr1 cells, which the study interpreted as alloantigen-induced clonal expansion.

The sequencing machine was an Illumina MiSeq. The public reads were quality trimmed at Q25 with fastp and then assembled into clones with MiXCR by TCRdb, keeping productive beta chains. Rows with one shared CDR3 protein collapse into an entry with the most common genes and DNA. The sample table holds approximately 43,000 distinct CDR3 sequences, of which more than 10% were seen once. Of the sample, about 8.2% is held by the ten largest clones. CDR1 and CDR2, looked up from the germline V gene, are MDHEN and SYDVKM. The CDR3 has 13 amino acids, counting the end cysteine and phenylalanine. The retained sequence is limited to the CDR3, 39 bases, with the frame set at the first base. V is clipped by 6 bases and J by 2 bases, and the sequence between their germline boundaries is 10 bases long. This clonotype was seen repeatedly, ten times or more. Its antigen is unknown. No clone much larger than this one lies a single base away; base qualities are absent.

The chain is made from TRBV28 and TRBJ2-5; the D segment could be TRBD2, given 5 matching bases. The receptor's source is a human donor in good health. The sample taken for sequencing was cultured non-Tr1 T cells, either the whole culture or a sorted T cell fraction (not recorded which). The cell subset or site label on this specimen signifies: non-Tr1 population from the T-allo10 product. The nucleotide sequence is TGTGCCAGCAGCTTTGGACTGCAAGAGACCCAGTACTTC. Translated, it reads CASSFGLQETQYF.